This record concerns one T cell receptor beta chain sequence. The antigen is not known. The data were taken from a study of cytomegalovirus exposure and HLA in healthy donors. Study-wide results and caveats: Presence/absence analyses supposed approximately even sequencing depth among donors. HLA allele associations emerged for about 16,000 TCR beta sequences in a later analysis, at 0.05 false discovery rate. CMV serostatus stood as the only immune exposure information on hand.

PCR used 60 Vbeta primers and 13 Jbeta primers. Sequencing was performed with immunoSEQ multiplex PCR; in TCRdb, only in-frame clones are kept and a portion is missing. Among over 60,000 clones listed, about 76% were seen once. This CDR3 contains 17 residues. The germline CDR1 and CDR2 sequences are KGHSH and LQKENI. J gave up 2 bases and V 3 bases, and 8 bases lay outside the gene matches. Sequencing was carried out using PBMCs. The chain combines TRBV18 with TRBJ2-1; 9 positions agree with TRBD1. The source is a man between 18 and 29 years old in good health and CMV-seronegative. The CDR3 DNA follows: TGTGCCAGCTCACCCTTGACCGGGACAGGGCCCTACAATGAGCAGTTCTTC. Translation: CASSPLTGTGPYNEQFF.